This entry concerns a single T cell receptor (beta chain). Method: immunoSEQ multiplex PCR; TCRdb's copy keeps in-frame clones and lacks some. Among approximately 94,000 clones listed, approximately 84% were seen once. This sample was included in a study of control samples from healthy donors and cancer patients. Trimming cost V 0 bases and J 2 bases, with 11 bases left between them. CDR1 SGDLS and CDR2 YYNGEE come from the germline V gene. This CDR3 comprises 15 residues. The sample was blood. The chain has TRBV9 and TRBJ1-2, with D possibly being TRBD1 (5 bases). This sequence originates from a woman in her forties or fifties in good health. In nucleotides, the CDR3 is TGTGCCAGCAGCGTAGGGGACGGACCCAACTATGGCTACACCTTC. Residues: CASSVGDGPNYGYTF.